The next 13 T cell receptor beta chains were all read from a single sample in a study of shared clonotypes between healthy human individuals (TCRdb year 2020). Libraries were made using the immunoSEQ multiplex PCR assay. TCRdb provides this immuneACCESS table in a form limited to in-frame rearrangements. Some clones are lacking; in checked studies, under half of them reflect an unresolved V gene, and why the rest are absent is not known. Here the sample has a few hundred thousand clones; around 77% occur a single time. Clones ranked in the top ten supply about 11% of the sample. The sample was PBMCs. These receptors were obtained from a woman aged 40 to 50 in good health. Some clones in this sample may be carry-over from other donors' samples.

This chain links TRBV27 with TRBJ2-6; D perhaps matches TRBD2 (6 bases). This CDR3 has 16 residues. V was pared by 6 bases and J by 0 bases, with 12 bases between. Germline lookup yields CDR1 MNHEY and CDR2 SMNVEV (reference sequence). This CDR3 reads CASRKSGDSGANVLTF. The DNA of the CDR3 is TGTGCCAGCAGGAAGTCGGGGGACTCTGGGGCCAACGTCCTGACTTTC. Complete variable domain (other parts from reference TRBV27 and TRBJ2-6): EAQVTQNPRYLITVTGKKLTVTCSQNMNHEYMSWYRQDPGLGLRQIYYSMNVEVTDKGDVPEGYKVSRKEKRNFPLILESPSPNQTSLYFCASRKSGDSGANVLTFGAGSRLTVL.

Notes on this clone: The same CDR3 is also encoded by other DNA sequences in this sample. This chain connects TRBV29-1 to TRBJ1-3; D remains ambiguous. The ends were cut back, 4 bases at V and 1 base at J, with 5 bases in the middle. This CDR3 region has 12 residues. The germline gives CDR1 SQVTM, CDR2 ANQGSEA. The CDR3 here is CSVGISGNTIYF. For the CDR3, the DNA is TGCAGCGTTGGGATTTCTGGAAACACCATATATTTT.

This chain connects TRBV27 to TRBJ1-1; 7 bases match TRBD1. After removal of 6 bases from V and 1 base from J, the junction contained 5 bases not matched to a gene. Looked up from germline, CDR1 is MNHEY and CDR2 is SMNVEV (reference sequence). The CDR3 contains 14 residues. CDR3 nucleotides: TGTGCCAGCAGCCGCGGGACAGCGAACACTGAAGCTTTCTTT. Amino acids: CASSRGTANTEAFF.

The J gene is TRBJ2-1, the V gene TRBV19; 13 positions agree with TRBD2. V shed 3 bases and J 4 bases; nucleotides not matched to a gene: 9. Germline loops: CDR1 LNHDA, CDR2 SQIVND (reference sequence). This CDR3 region has 18 residues. CDR3 region: CASSIALGLAGVYNEQFF. CDR3 coding DNA: TGTGCCAGTAGTATCGCACTAGGACTAGCGGGAGTTTACAATGAGCAGTTCTTC.

The chain recombines TRBV6-5 with TRBJ2-7; a possible D gene is TRBD1 (5 bases). Germline V gene sequence: CDR1 MNHEY, CDR2 SVGAGI. Deletions cut 0 bases from V and 7 bases from J, with 16 bases between. CDR3 length: 15 amino acids. The CDR3 is CASSYSFARVLEQYF. The CDR3 nucleotides read TGTGCCAGCAGTTACTCGTTCGCCAGGGTGTTAGAGCAGTACTTC.

This clone was counted once. The chain combines TRBV29-1 with TRBJ2-3, with unresolved D. V lost 2 bases, J lost 2 bases, and 8 bases lay in between. This CDR3 is built from 13 residues. Germline CDR1 reads SQVTM; CDR2 reads ANQGSEA. Written as DNA, the CDR3 is TGCAGCGTTGAACCCCAGATCACAGATACGCAGTATTTT. Amino acid sequence: CSVEPQITDTQYF.

DNA of the CDR3: TGCGCCAGCAGCCGCCTCTCGGTGAGCTCCTACAATGAGCAGTTCTTC. Its translation: CASSRLSVSSYNEQFF. This rearrangement joins TRBV4-1 to TRBJ2-1; D not resolved. V lost 4 bases and J lost 0, with 13 bases in between. Germline CDR1 is MGHRA and CDR2 is YSYEKL. The CDR3 is made up of 16 amino acids.

As to this clone: A far larger clone is off by one base, so a read error is likely. The chain links TRBV7-8 to TRBJ2-5; D not resolved. The CDR3 contains 14 residues. Per the germline V gene, CDR1 is SGHVS and CDR2 is FQNEAQ. The CDR3 nucleotides are TGTACCAGCAACCCTCCAAGCGAGTCACGGACCCAGTACTTC. Its protein product is CTSNPPSESRTQYF.

The chain carries TRBV5-4 and TRBJ2-5; either TRBD1 or TRBD2 may fit D (5 bases each). The V and J ends lost 0 bases and 12 bases respectively, with 15 bases between them. Per the germline V gene, CDR1 is SGHNT and CDR2 is YYREEE (reference sequence). CDR3 length: 13 amino acids. DNA of the CDR3: TGTGCCAGCAGCTTGGTGGGGACCCCCGGGGAGTACTTC. Its protein is CASSLVGTPGEYF.

This clone came up once. A far more abundant clone sits one base away, making this likely a read error. The same CDR3 can be traced to other DNA sequences in this sample. The chain links TRBV5-4 to TRBJ1-1; D not certain. Per the germline V gene, CDR1 is SGHNT and CDR2 is YYREEE (reference sequence). The CDR3 totals 13 residues. For the CDR3, the DNA is TGTGCCAGCAGCTTGGGGGGTCGCCCTGAGGCTTTCTTT. This translates into CASSLGGRPEAFF.

The V and J genes are TRBV7-3 and TRBJ2-5; 11 bases are a match to TRBD2. CDR3 length equals 15 residues. V trimming: 3 bases; J trimming: 3 bases; junction bases outside the gene matches: 3. Germline V gene lookup returns CDR1 SGHTA and CDR2 FQGTGA. The CDR3 coding sequence is TGTGCCAGCAGCTTCCCGACTAGCGGGGAAGAGACCCAGTACTTC. Encoded protein: CASSFPTSGEETQYF.

V is TRBV5-4 and J is TRBJ2-7, with D unclear. The germline V and J ends were trimmed by 0 bases and 4 bases, with 11 bases remaining between them. Germline lookup yields CDR1 SGHNT and CDR2 YYREEE (reference sequence). The CDR3 runs to 14 residues. CDR3 in DNA: TGTGCCAGCAGCTTGGATCCTACCTATTACGAGCAGTACTTC. Translated, it gives CASSLDPTYYEQYF.

The chain combines TRBV7-2 with TRBJ2-7, with D possibly matching TRBD1 (5 bases). The germline gives CDR1 SGHTA, CDR2 FQGNSA. V was clipped by 4 bases and J by 3 bases, with 13 bases between them. This CDR3 is built from 14 residues. CDR3 sequence (DNA): TGTGCCAGCAGCTGGACCGAAAGGGGCTACGAGCAGTACTTC. This translates into CASSWTERGYEQYF.